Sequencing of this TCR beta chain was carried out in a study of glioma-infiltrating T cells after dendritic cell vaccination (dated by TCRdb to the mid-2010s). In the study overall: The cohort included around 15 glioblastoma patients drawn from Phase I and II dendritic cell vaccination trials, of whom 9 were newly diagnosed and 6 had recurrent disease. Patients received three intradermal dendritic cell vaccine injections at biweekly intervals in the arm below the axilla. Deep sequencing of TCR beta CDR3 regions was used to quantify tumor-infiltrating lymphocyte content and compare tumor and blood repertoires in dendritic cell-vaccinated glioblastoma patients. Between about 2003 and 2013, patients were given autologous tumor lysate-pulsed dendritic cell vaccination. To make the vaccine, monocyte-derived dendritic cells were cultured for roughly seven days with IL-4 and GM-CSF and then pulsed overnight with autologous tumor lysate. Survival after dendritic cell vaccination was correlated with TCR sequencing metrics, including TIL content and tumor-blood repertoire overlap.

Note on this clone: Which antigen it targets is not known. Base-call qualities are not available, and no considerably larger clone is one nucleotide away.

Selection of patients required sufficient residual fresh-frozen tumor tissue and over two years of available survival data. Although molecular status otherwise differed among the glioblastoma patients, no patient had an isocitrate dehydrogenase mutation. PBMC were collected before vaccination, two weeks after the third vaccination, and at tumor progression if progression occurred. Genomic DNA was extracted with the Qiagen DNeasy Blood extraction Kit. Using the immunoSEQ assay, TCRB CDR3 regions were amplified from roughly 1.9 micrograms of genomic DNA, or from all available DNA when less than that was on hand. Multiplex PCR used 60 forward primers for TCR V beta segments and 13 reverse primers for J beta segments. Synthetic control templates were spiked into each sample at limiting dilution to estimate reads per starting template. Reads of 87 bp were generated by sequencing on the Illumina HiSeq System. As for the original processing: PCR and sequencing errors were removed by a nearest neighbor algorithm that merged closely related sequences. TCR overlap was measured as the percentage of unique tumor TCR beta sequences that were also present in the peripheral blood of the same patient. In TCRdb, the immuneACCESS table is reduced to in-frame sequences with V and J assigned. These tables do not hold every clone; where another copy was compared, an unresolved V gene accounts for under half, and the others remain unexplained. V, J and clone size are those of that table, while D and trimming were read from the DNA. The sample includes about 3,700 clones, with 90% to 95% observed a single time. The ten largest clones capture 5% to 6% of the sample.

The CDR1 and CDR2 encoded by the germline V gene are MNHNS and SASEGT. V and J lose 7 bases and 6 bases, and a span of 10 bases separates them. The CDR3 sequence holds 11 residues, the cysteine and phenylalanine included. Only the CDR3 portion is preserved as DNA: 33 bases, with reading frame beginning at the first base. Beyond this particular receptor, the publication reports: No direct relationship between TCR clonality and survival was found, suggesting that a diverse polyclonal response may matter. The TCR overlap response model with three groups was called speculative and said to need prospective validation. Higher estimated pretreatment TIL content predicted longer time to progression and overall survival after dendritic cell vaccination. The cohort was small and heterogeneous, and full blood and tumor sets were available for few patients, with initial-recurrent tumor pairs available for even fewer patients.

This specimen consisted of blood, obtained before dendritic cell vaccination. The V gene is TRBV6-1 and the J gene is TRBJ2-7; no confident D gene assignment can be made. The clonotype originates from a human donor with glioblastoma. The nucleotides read TGTGCCAGCATGGTACAGCTCGAGCAGTACTTC. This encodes CASMVQLEQYF.